These 32 T cell receptor beta chains originate from one sample sequenced in a study of blood T cell repertoires in COVID-19. Assay used: immunoSEQ multiplex PCR; TCRdb lists only in-frame clones, some missing. The sample holds about 280,000 clones; approximately 86% are singletons and the top ten take about 10%. Sequencing was done on a sample of peripheral blood. These receptors were taken from a man aged 40-50 years with active or convalescent COVID-19.

The genes are TRBV7-8 and TRBJ1-1; 8 bases match TRBD1. J gave up 8 bases and V 2 bases, and 7 bases lay outside the gene matches. Germline V lookup: CDR1 SGHVS, CDR2 FQNEAQ. The CDR3 contains 14 residues. The chain's CDR3 is CASSLQGASSEAFF. The CDR3 region has the DNA TGTGCCAGCAGCTTACAGGGGGCGTCCTCCGAAGCTTTCTTT.

The chain has TRBV10-3 and TRBJ2-7, with TRBD1 matching 9 bases. The germline gives CDR1 ENHRY, CDR2 SYGVKD. Trimming at V came to 10 bases and at J to 5 bases, leaving 12 bases not matched to a gene. The CDR3 loop spans 14 amino acids. For the CDR3, the DNA is TGTGCCACCCGCCGGGGGACAGGGTCCGACGAGCAGTACTTC. It encodes CATRRGTGSDEQYF.

The V and J genes are TRBV19 and TRBJ2-5; 8 positions agree with TRBD1. V shed 5 bases and J 4 bases; nucleotides not matched to a gene: 3. Germline V lookup: CDR1 LNHDA, CDR2 SQIVND (reference sequence). CDR3 size: 13 residues. Written as DNA, the CDR3 is TGTGCCAGTAGTGCGACAGGGGTAGAGACCCAGTACTTC. Residues: CASSATGVETQYF. Filled out from reference TRBV19 and TRBJ2-5, the complete variable domain reads DGGITQSPKYLFRKEGQNVTLSCEQNLNHDAMYWYRQDPGQGLRLIYYSQIVNDFQKGDIAEGYSVSREKKESFPLTVTSAQKNPTAFYLCASSATGVETQYFGPGTRLLVL.

The chain carries TRBV27 and TRBJ1-1; D is undetermined. Germline loops: CDR1 MNHEY, CDR2 SMNVEV (reference sequence). The CDR3 totals 14 residues. V shed 2 bases and J shed 6 bases, with 13 bases lying between them. The chain's CDR3 is CASSLGAGLAEAFF. CDR3 DNA sequence: TGTGCCAGCAGTTTAGGTGCAGGTTTGGCTGAAGCTTTCTTT.

The chain couples TRBV4-1 to TRBJ1-6; 7 bases line up with TRBD1. There are 16 residues in the CDR3. Losses at the gene ends were 4 bases for V and 5 bases for J; bases not matched to a gene: 8. CDR1 and CDR2 (germline): MGHRA, YSYEKL. CDR3 in amino acids: CASSPSPGQHNSPLHF. Here the CDR3 DNA reads TGCGCCAGCAGCCCATCTCCGGGACAGCATAATTCACCCCTCCACTTT.

The chain couples TRBV7-7 to TRBJ2-5; 8 bases match TRBD1. CDR3 length: 15 residues. J was trimmed by 4 bases and V by 5 bases; bases with no gene match: 9. CDR1 and CDR2 from the germline V gene are SSHAT and FNYEAQ (reference sequence). The CDR3 nucleotides are TGTGCCAGCAGCCCCGGGACAGGTTCGGGAGAGACCCAGTACTTC. Residues: CASSPGTGSGETQYF.

The gene calls are TRBV18 and TRBJ1-4, with D unresolved. Per germline, CDR1 KGHSH and CDR2 LQKENI. This CDR3 has 13 residues. V lost 2 bases, J lost 8 bases, and 9 bases lay in between. Written as DNA, the CDR3 is TGTGCCAGCTCACCAAGGTCGAGGGAAAAACTGTTTTTT. It codes for CASSPRSREKLFF.

The chain combines TRBV28 with TRBJ1-5; TRBD1 might be the D (6 bases). This CDR3 comprises 16 residues. Germline CDR1 is MDHEN and CDR2 is SYDVKM. Trimming removed 2 bases from V and 1 base from J, with 12 bases in between. The CDR3: CASSLGGVLSNQPQHF. The CDR3 DNA sequence: TGTGCCAGCAGTTTAGGGGGCGTTTTAAGCAATCAGCCCCAGCATTTT. Complete variable domain (other parts from reference TRBV28 and TRBJ1-5): DVKVTQSSRYLVKRTGEKVFLECVQDMDHENMFWYRQDPGLGLRLIYFSYDVKMKEKGDIPEGYSVSREKKERFSLILESASTNQTSMYLCASSLGGVLSNQPQHFGDGTRLSIL.

The J gene is TRBJ1-2, the V gene TRBV7-9; D perhaps matches TRBD1 (6 bases). V was clipped by 5 bases and J by 4 bases, with 17 bases between them. The CDR3 has 15 amino acids. Germline assignment: CDR1 SEHNR and CDR2 FQNEAQ (reference sequence). The CDR3 sequence: CASSPIGDISYGYTF. The CDR3 DNA sequence: TGTGCCAGCAGCCCAATCGGGGACATTTCCTATGGCTACACCTTC.

V usage is TRBV4-1 and J usage is TRBJ1-4; D is uncertain. The germline CDR1 and CDR2 sequences are MGHRA and YSYEKL. Trimming shortened V by 0 bases and J by 5 bases, and 7 bases separated the two germline ends. The CDR3 length is 14 residues. CDR3 residues: CASSQESGNEKLFF. For the CDR3, the DNA is TGCGCCAGCAGCCAAGAAAGCGGAAATGAAAAACTGTTTTTT.

CDR3 sequence (DNA): TGTGCCAGCAGTCCTGCCCGACAGGCGAACACCGGGGAGCTGTTTTTT. Encoded protein: CASSPARQANTGELFF. The rearrangement joins TRBV27 to TRBJ2-2; TRBD1 is a possible D gene (6 bases). The CDR3 loop spans 16 amino acids. Looked up from germline, CDR1 is MNHEY and CDR2 is SMNVEV (reference sequence). Trimming shortened V by 5 bases and J by 0 bases, and 13 bases separated the two germline ends.

On this clone itself: The DNA is left out, because the CDR3 cannot be placed on it with certainty; the CDR3 is given as TCRdb lists it. The CDR3 protein is CASSFGAGELFF. This chain connects TRBV25-1 to TRBJ2-2; no check of the table's D call, TRBD2, against the DNA was made. The CDR3 totals 12 residues, both ends included. The V gene's germline CDR1 is MGHDK and CDR2 SYGVNS.

V usage is TRBV12-5 and J usage is TRBJ1-6, with 10 bases that match TRBD1. In germline, CDR1 is LGHNT, CDR2 FRNRAP. Trimming cost V 6 bases and J 9 bases; bases outside gene matches: 5. There are 14 residues in the CDR3. CDR3 sequence reads: CASGIRDRGSPLHF. The DNA of the CDR3 is TGTGCTAGTGGGATACGGGACAGGGGTTCACCCCTCCACTTT.

The rearrangement joins TRBV5-6 to TRBJ1-2; the D gene is possibly TRBD1 (5 bases). The germline V gene encodes CDR1 SGHDT and CDR2 YYEEEE. Trimming stripped 2 bases from V and 4 bases from J, with 12 bases between. The CDR3 sequence is 14 residues long. The CDR3 bases are TGTGCCAGCAGCTTCGGGGGTTACGGCTATGGCTACACCTTC. Translated: CASSFGGYGYGYTF.

The chain combines TRBV5-5 with TRBJ2-3; D may be TRBD1 (6 bases). The CDR3 is 13 amino acids. V shed 3 bases and J shed 4 bases, with 9 bases lying between them. Germline-derived CDR1 and CDR2 are SGHKS and YYEKEE (reference sequence). This chain's CDR3 is CASSWTAPDTQYF. The CDR3 nucleotides are TGTGCCAGCAGCTGGACAGCCCCAGATACGCAGTATTTT. Filled out from reference TRBV5-5 and TRBJ2-3, the complete variable domain reads DAGVTQSPTHLIKTRGQQVTLRCSPISGHKSVSWYQQVLGQGPQFIFQYYEKEERGRGNFPDRFSARQFPNYSSELNVNALLLGDSALYLCASSWTAPDTQYFGPGTRLTVL.

The CDR3 here is CATRVDSHNEQFF. CDR3 DNA: TGTGCCACCAGGGTCGACAGCCACAATGAGCAGTTCTTC. This rearrangement joins TRBV24-1 to TRBJ2-1; D is perhaps TRBD1 (5 bases). The CDR3 covers 13 residues. Germline values: CDR1 KGHDR, CDR2 SFDVKD. Trimming took 7 bases from V and 5 from J, leaving 11 bases between them.

CDR3 coding DNA: TGCGCCAGCAGTGTACAGCGGGGATTCACCGGGGAGCTGTTTTTT. Translating gives CASSVQRGFTGELFF. This chain joins TRBV10-1 and TRBJ2-2; 7 bases match TRBD2. This CDR3 is built from 15 residues. The junction had 6 bases not matched to a gene; V was cut back by 4 bases and J by 4 bases. The V gene's germline CDR1 is WNHNN and CDR2 SYGVQD (reference sequence).

CDR3 in amino acids: CASSQVPFRLAGGPNTGELFF. The CDR3 nucleotides read TGTGCCAGCAGCCAAGTTCCATTTAGACTAGCGGGGGGCCCGAACACCGGGGAGCTGTTTTTT. V is TRBV3-1 (or the pseudogene TRBV3-2) and J is TRBJ2-2; 13 nucleotides line up with TRBD2. V lost 1 base to trimming and J lost 0 bases; unmatched junction nucleotides: 11. The CDR3 has 21 amino acids. Germline CDR1 and CDR2: LGHDT and YNNKEL (reference sequence).

The chain recombines TRBV29-1 with TRBJ1-6; D not resolved. CDR1 and CDR2 from the germline V gene are SQVTM and ANQGSEA. The V end lost 7 bases, the J end lost 4 bases, and 11 bases lay between the germline ends. This CDR3 is built from 13 residues. The CDR3: CSGASTYNSPLHF. CDR3 coding DNA: TGCAGCGGGGCGAGCACTTATAATTCACCCCTCCACTTT.

The rearrangement joins TRBV27 to TRBJ1-1; 8 bases line up with TRBD1. The CDR3 totals 14 residues. Germline V gene sequence: CDR1 MNHEY, CDR2 SMNVEV (reference sequence). V shed 11 bases, J shed 4 bases, and the junction held 12 bases outside the gene matches. DNA of the CDR3: TGTGCCTCCGCAGGGGGCTTATCGGGCACTGAAGCTTTCTTT. Translation: CASAGGLSGTEAFF.

The chain carries TRBV28 and TRBJ2-5; 11 bases agree with TRBD2. V gave up 4 bases and J gave up 4 bases; unmatched junction bases: 14. Per germline, CDR1 MDHEN and CDR2 SYDVKM. The CDR3 loop spans 18 amino acids. The chain's CDR3 is CASSSSVGSGGAGETQYF. The CDR3 DNA is TGTGCCAGCAGTTCCTCGGTGGGTAGCGGGGGGGCCGGAGAGACCCAGTACTTC.

The rearrangement uses TRBV28 and TRBJ1-5, with 7 bases aligning to TRBD1. Germline V gene data show CDR1 as MDHEN and CDR2 as SYDVKM. The CDR3 is 12 residues long. The chain's CDR3 is CVAGTVDQPQHF. DNA of the CDR3: TGTGTCGCAGGGACAGTTGATCAGCCCCAGCATTTT.

The chain combines TRBV6-5 with TRBJ2-7, with a possible D match to TRBD2 (6 bases). The germline CDR1 and CDR2 sequences are MNHEY and SVGAGI. The CDR3 loop spans 13 amino acids. The germline V and J ends were trimmed by 4 bases and 2 bases, with 9 bases remaining between them. CDR3 amino acids: CASSSGDTYEQYF. CDR3 DNA sequence: TGTGCCAGCAGTTCGGGAGACACCTACGAGCAGTACTTC.

This clone was observed a single time. The V gene is TRBV9, the J gene TRBJ2-3, with D possibly being TRBD1 (5 bases). This CDR3 has 15 amino acids. The germline CDR1 and CDR2 sequences are SGDLS and YYNGEE. Trimming stripped 4 bases from V and 2 bases from J, with 14 bases between. The CDR3 loop reads CASSPPGSNTDTQYF. DNA of the CDR3: TGTGCCAGCAGCCCCCCAGGGTCTAACACAGATACGCAGTATTTT.

The genes are TRBV2 and TRBJ2-3; 11 bases fit TRBD2. This CDR3 spans 16 amino acids. The germline CDR1 and CDR2 sequences are SNHLY and FYNNEI. V was clipped by 6 bases and J by 5 bases; unmatched bases: 10. The CDR3 spells CASRLSGGLAEDTQYF. As DNA, the CDR3 is TGTGCCAGCAGGCTAAGCGGGGGACTAGCGGAAGATACGCAGTATTTT.

This chain joins TRBV7-6 and TRBJ2-1, with TRBD2 identical over 13 bases. The length of the CDR3 is 16 residues. Germline CDR1 and CDR2: SGHVS and FNYEAQ. Unmatched junction bases numbered 10, after V lost 5 bases and J lost 9 bases. The CDR3 DNA follows: TGTGCCAGCAGCGGCCCAGGACTAGCGGGAGTGGGTGAGCAGTTCTTC. It encodes CASSGPGLAGVGEQFF.

J is TRBJ2-3 and V is TRBV6-5; weak D call: TRBD1 (6 bases). The V end was cut by 5 bases, the J end by 6 bases, with 18 bases between. CDR1 is MNHEY and CDR2 is SVGAGI in the germline V gene. The CDR3 covers 15 residues. Written as DNA, the CDR3 is TGTGCCAGCAGTCGACTCCAGGGGATTGGCGATACGCAGTATTTT. Protein sequence: CASSRLQGIGDTQYF.

The chain recombines TRBV28 with TRBJ1-1, with D perhaps TRBD1 (6 bases). Germline V gives CDR1 MDHEN, CDR2 SYDVKM. V lost 1 base and J 5 bases, leaving 14 bases between the germline ends. The CDR3 totals 15 residues. The CDR3 coding sequence is TGTGCCAGCAGTTTATTACCCGGGAGGGGGACTGAAGCTTTCTTT. This translates into CASSLLPGRGTEAFF.

In nucleotides, the CDR3 is TGCAGCGCTGTCGACAGGTCGCACTCGTCCTACGAGCAGTACTTC. It encodes CSAVDRSHSSYEQYF. The chain carries TRBV29-1 and TRBJ2-7, with a weak D call TRBD1 (6 bases). Per the germline V gene, CDR1 is SQVTM and CDR2 is ANQGSEA. This CDR3 comprises 15 residues. V lost 7 bases to trimming and J lost 1 base, with 20 bases between them.

The chain is built from TRBV10-3 and TRBJ2-7, with a possible D match to TRBD2 (5 bases). This CDR3 region has 16 residues. Trimming shortened V by 3 bases and J by 0 bases, and 15 bases separated the two germline ends. Germline V gene lookup returns CDR1 ENHRY and CDR2 SYGVKD. Written as DNA, the CDR3 is TGTGCCATCAGTGATTTAGGACGGGATAGCTCCTACGAGCAGTACTTC. This gives the protein CAISDLGRDSSYEQYF.

The chain couples TRBV5-6 to TRBJ1-2, with a weak D call TRBD1 (5 bases). Per germline, CDR1 SGHDT and CDR2 YYEEEE. This CDR3 contains 15 residues. The V and J ends lost 0 bases and 6 bases respectively, with 15 bases between them. Written as DNA, the CDR3 is TGTGCCAGCAGCTTGGAGATGTGGGGGGATGATGGCTACACCTTC. It yields the protein CASSLEMWGDDGYTF.

The V gene is TRBV5-1, the J gene TRBJ1-4, with D perhaps TRBD1 (5 bases). Per the germline V gene, CDR1 is SGHRS and CDR2 is YFSETQ. V was shortened by 4 bases and J by 0 bases, with 7 bases between the two germline ends. This CDR3 region has 14 residues. The CDR3 DNA follows: TGCGCCAGCAGCGCGACAGCAACTAATGAAAAACTGTTTTTT. It translates to CASSATATNEKLFF.